The rows below give T cell receptor beta chains drawn from one sample of a study of blood T cell repertoires in COVID-19. Assay used: immunoSEQ multiplex PCR; TCRdb lists only in-frame clones, some missing. The data hold more than 350,000 clones, with 80% to 90% observed a single time. What was sequenced was PBMCs or T cells enriched from blood (not recorded which). Source of these receptors: a man younger than 35 who had recovered from COVID-19. The CDR3 runs from the conserved cysteine through the conserved F or W. Size is omitted from some rows. Given values are once, few, many or a class for expanded clones.

few	TRBJ1-1	TRBV12-3/TRBV12-4	CASSPRGAEAFF
-	TRBJ1-1	TRBV27	CASRRTGANTEAFF
-	TRBJ2-2	TRBV2	CASRKRGRTGELFF
-	TRBJ2-2	TRBV9	CASSIGGLAGGTGELFF
-	TRBJ1-6	TRBV9	CASSAWSSGTANSPLHF
-	TRBJ2-7	TRBV6-2/TRBV6-3	CASSYTGTSGMEYF
once	TRBJ2-7	TRBV6-5	CASSRTAGYEQYF
once	TRBJ2-2	TRBV5-8	CASHIRDRGPEYSTGELFF
once	TRBJ1-6	TRBV7-2	CASSIPGGKPLHF
-	TRBJ1-4	TRBV2	CASNGAGVEKLFF
-	TRBJ2-1	TRBV6-4	CASSDRLARGDEQFF
-	TRBJ1-2	TRBV28	CASMWRAGSYGYTF
-	TRBJ1-6	TRBV7-9	CASSFGQYNSPLHF
-	TRBJ1-6	TRBV29-1	CSVPVPGQYSPLHF
few	TRBJ1-2	TRBV19	CASSISTGIYGYTF
-	TRBJ2-1	TRBV14	CASSQDRGRIYNEQFF
-	TRBJ2-5	TRBV6-5	CASSYRVLVGETQYF
-	TRBJ1-2	TRBV28	CASSLEAPYGYTF
few	TRBJ1-1	TRBV19	CASSFTGEAEAFF
-	TRBJ2-3	TRBV9	CASSVESSGDRNTQYF
-	TRBJ2-1	TRBV10-3	CAIMAGSYNEQFF
-	TRBJ1-5	TRBV4-1	CASSQRLRGNSNQPQHF
once	TRBJ1-4	TRBV5-1	CASMQGLTNEKLFF
-	TRBJ1-4	TRBV2	CASHNEKLFF
-	TRBJ1-4	TRBV27	CASSSRGGWANEKLFF
-	TRBJ2-7	TRBV4-3	CASSQDSGISYEQYF
few	TRBJ2-2	TRBV29-1	CSVVPQDFSNTGELFF
-	TRBJ2-3	TRBV5-8	CASSAYRVLSSTDTQYF
-	TRBJ2-6	TRBV19	CASRNAAGANVLTF
-	TRBJ2-1	TRBV7-8	CASSLGGIPHDEQFF
-	TRBJ2-1	TRBV4-3	CASSQPAWGAGGDNEQFF
-	TRBJ2-7	TRBV24-1	CATSDPGTSGSYEQYF
-	TRBJ2-1	TRBV6-5	CASNKGAETYNEQFF
-	TRBJ1-3	TRBV3-1/TRBV3-2	CASSQDSSGNTIYF
-	TRBJ1-2	TRBV27	CASSSRQFYGYTF
-	TRBJ1-3	TRBV4-2	CASSQGGLSGNTIYF
-	TRBJ2-1	TRBV9	CASSVGAGVGDEQFF
-	TRBJ1-3	TRBV28	CASIQAGQGTRNTIYF
-	TRBJ2-7	TRBV28	CASSTGTSGTYEQYF
-	TRBJ1-1	TRBV7-2	CASSLGNSGTEAFF
-	TRBJ2-7	TRBV7-9	CASSSRTGALFEQYF
-	TRBJ1-2	TRBV10-2	CASLTQGNYGYTF
-	TRBJ2-2	TRBV19	CASTHLDSNTGELFF
-	TRBJ2-1	TRBV11-2	CASSPSTGNEQFF
-	TRBJ2-1	TRBV7-3	CASSSRLAGGYNEQFF
-	TRBJ2-2	TRBV9	CASSQGSKNTGELFF
-	TRBJ1-1	TRBV6-5	CASSPEGGLTEAFF
-	TRBJ1-3	TRBV6-6	CASSPGTGPLSGNTIYF
-	TRBJ2-7	TRBV5-6	CASSRGLSSYEQYF
-	TRBJ1-2	TRBV12-3/TRBV12-4	CASSRQGFYGYTF
once	TRBJ1-2	TRBV4-1	CASSQDRNNYGYTF
-	TRBJ2-1	TRBV5-4	CASSIGTPKQFF